The text below deals with one T cell receptor beta chain. TCRdb's table, derived via immunoSEQ multiplex PCR, lists solely in-frame clones and lacks some. Of about 2.4 million clones in the sample, over 85% were seen once. Germline CDR1 and CDR2: SGHDT and YYEEEE. This CDR3 comprises 13 residues. V shed 6 bases and J shed 5 bases, with 14 bases lying between them. This sample was taken from a study of shared clonotypes between healthy human individuals. Turning to the study itself: The study drew on two women and a few men aged 18 to 49 as donors.

The sample comprised naive CD4+ T cells sorted from blood. The subset was: CD45RA+ positively selected. The V gene is TRBV5-6, the J gene TRBJ2-5; the D call may be TRBD1 or TRBD2 (6 bases each). This receptor was taken from a man between 18 and 35 years old in good health. The CDR3 region is CASILGGGETQYF. The DNA of the CDR3 is TGTGCCAGCATCCTAGGAGGGGGGGAGACCCAGTACTTC.